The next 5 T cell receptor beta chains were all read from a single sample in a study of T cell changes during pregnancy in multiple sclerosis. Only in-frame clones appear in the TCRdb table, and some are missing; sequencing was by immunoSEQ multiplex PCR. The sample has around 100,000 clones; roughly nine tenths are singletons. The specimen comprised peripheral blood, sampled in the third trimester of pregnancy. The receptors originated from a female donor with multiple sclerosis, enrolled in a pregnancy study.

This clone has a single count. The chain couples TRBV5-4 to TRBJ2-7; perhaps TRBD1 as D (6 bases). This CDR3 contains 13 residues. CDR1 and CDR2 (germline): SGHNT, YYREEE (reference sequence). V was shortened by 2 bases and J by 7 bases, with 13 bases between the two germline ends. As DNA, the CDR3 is TGTGCCAGCAGCTTAATCGAGGGGGAGGAGCAGTACTTC. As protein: CASSLIEGEEQYF.

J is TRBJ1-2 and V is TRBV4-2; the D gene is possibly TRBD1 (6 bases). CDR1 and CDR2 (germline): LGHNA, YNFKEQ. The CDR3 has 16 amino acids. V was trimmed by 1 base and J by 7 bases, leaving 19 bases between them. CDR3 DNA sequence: TGTGCCAGCAGCCAAGTGTGGGCCAGCTTAGGGGGTGGCTACACCTTC. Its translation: CASSQVWASLGGGYTF.

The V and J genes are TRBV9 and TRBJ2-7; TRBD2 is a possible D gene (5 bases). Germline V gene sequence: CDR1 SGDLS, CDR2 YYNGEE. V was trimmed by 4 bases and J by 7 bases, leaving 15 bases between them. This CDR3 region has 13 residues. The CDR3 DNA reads TGTGCCAGCAGCCTCTTCGGGGTGGGGGAGCAGTACTTC. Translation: CASSLFGVGEQYF.

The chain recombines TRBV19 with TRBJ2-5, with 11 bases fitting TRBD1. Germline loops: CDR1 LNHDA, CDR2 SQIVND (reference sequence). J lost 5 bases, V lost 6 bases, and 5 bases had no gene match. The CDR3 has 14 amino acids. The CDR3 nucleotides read TGTGCCAGTAGGCGGACAGGGGGCGGGGAGACCCAGTACTTC. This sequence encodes CASRRTGGGETQYF.

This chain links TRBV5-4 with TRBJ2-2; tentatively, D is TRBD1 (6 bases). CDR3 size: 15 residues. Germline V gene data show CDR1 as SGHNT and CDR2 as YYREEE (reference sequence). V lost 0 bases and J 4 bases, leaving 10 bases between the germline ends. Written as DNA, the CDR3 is TGTGCCAGCAGCTTGGATCCAGGGGCCACCGGGGAGCTGTTTTTT. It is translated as CASSLDPGATGELFF.